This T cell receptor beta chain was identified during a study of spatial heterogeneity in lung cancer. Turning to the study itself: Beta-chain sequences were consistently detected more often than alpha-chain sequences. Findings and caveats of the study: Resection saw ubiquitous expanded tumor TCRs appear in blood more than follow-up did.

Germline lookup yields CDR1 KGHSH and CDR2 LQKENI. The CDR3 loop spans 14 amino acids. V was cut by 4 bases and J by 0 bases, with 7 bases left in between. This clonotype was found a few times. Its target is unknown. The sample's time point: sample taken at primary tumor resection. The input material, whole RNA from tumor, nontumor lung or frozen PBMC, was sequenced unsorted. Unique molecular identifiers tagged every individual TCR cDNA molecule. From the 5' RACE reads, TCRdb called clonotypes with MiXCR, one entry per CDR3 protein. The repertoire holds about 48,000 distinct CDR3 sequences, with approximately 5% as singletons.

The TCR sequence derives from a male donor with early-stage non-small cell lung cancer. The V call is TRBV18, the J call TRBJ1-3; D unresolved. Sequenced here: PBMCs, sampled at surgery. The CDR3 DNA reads TGTGCCAGCTCACGGGAGAGCTCTGGAAACACCATATATTTT. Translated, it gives CASSRESSGNTIYF.